This passage covers 8 T cell receptor beta chains from one sample sequenced in a study of T cells after yellow fever vaccination (dated by TCRdb to about 2019). The library was built by means of 5' RACE. Sequenced using an Illumina HiSeq 2500. In TCRdb, the public reads were trimmed at Q25 with fastp and aligned with MiXCR, with productive beta chains retained. CDR3 protein sequences are deduplicated, and each keeps its most common genes and DNA. The sample yields about 42,000 distinct CDR3 sequences; 5% to 7% were counted once. Together, the top ten hold around 9.3% of the sample. The sample's treatment or condition label, decoded: live attenuated yellow fever vaccine strain. Here the sequenced sample was PBMCs, either bulk or a sorted T-cell subset (CD4+, CD8+, memory, or dextramer-sorted; not recorded which), taken 45 days after the yellow fever booster vaccination. The receptors here all came from a man aged 30 to 39 who received the YFV17D yellow fever vaccine.

This clonotype showed up many times. This sequence joins TRBV5-1 and TRBJ2-2, with 7 bases fitting TRBD2. V gave up 5 bases and J gave up 6 bases; unmatched junction bases: 4. Germline V gene data show CDR1 as SGHRS and CDR2 as YFSETQ. CDR3 length: 13 residues. The CDR3 reads CASRAGVPGELFF. In DNA form, the CDR3 reads TGCGCCAGCAGGGCGGGAGTCCCCGGGGAGCTGTTTTTT.

This clonotype was detected a few times. This chain links TRBV29-1 with TRBJ2-7, with D possibly matching TRBD1 (6 bases). V was pared by 7 bases and J by 3 bases, with 10 bases between. Germline CDR1 and CDR2: SQVTM and ANQGSEA. The CDR3 is made up of 11 amino acids. CDR3 amino acids: CSAWTDYEQYF. The CDR3 nucleotides read TGCAGCGCCTGGACAGACTACGAGCAGTACTTC.

This clonotype was observed a handful of times. This rearrangement joins TRBV4-3 to TRBJ2-1; TRBD2 aligns across 11 bases. Looked up from germline, CDR1 is LGHNA and CDR2 is YSLEER. The CDR3 totals 16 residues. V lost 1 base to trimming and J lost 10 bases; unmatched junction nucleotides: 9. CDR3 DNA sequence: TGCGCCAGCAGCCAAGCTGCGACTAGCGGGAAGAAGGAGCAGTTCTTC. This encodes CASSQAATSGKKEQFF.

This clonotype was found a few times. V gene TRBV6-2 or TRBV6-3 combines with J gene TRBJ2-3; D is unclear. Germline lookup yields CDR1 MNHEY and CDR2 SVGEGT. V was cut by 6 bases and J by 3 bases, with 13 bases left in between. The CDR3 spans 14 residues. The DNA of the CDR3 is TGTGCCAGCAGCCTTATATCCATAACAGATACGCAGTATTTT. This translates into CASSLISITDTQYF.

This clonotype was found many times. The chain employs TRBV24-1 and TRBJ2-5, with 8 bases that match TRBD2. Germline V gene data show CDR1 as KGHDR and CDR2 as SFDVKD. V lost 4 bases and J lost 1; bases outside the gene matches: 7. The CDR3 runs to 16 residues. CDR3: CATSENGAGGQETQYF. In DNA form, the CDR3 reads TGTGCCACCAGTGAAAACGGGGCGGGGGGCCAAGAGACCCAGTACTTC.

This clonotype was seen repeatedly, ten times or more. This chain links TRBV29-1 with TRBJ1-2; D is ambiguous. V lost 1 base, J lost 4 bases, and 10 bases lay in between. The CDR3 has 13 residues. Germline V gives CDR1 SQVTM, CDR2 ANQGSEA. Written as DNA, the CDR3 is TGCAGCGTTGAAGTACCAAGGGCCTATGGCTACACCTTC. Protein: CSVEVPRAYGYTF.

This clonotype was seen a few times. The chain couples TRBV28 to TRBJ2-1; no reliable D call. This CDR3 has 13 residues. Germline CDR1 MDHEN, CDR2 SYDVKM. V shed 4 bases and J shed 3 bases, with 7 bases lying between them. The CDR3, as DNA: TGTGCCAGCAGTTCCTCCCTCTACAATGAGCAGTTCTTC. Translation gives CASSSSLYNEQFF.

This clonotype was seen a few times. This rearrangement joins TRBV29-1 to TRBJ1-1; D uncertain. V lost 3 bases and J 1 base, leaving 6 bases between the germline ends. The CDR3 is 12 residues long. Germline CDR1 reads SQVTM; CDR2 reads ANQGSEA. The CDR3 DNA sequence: TGCAGCGTTGACGGTGGGAACACTGAAGCTTTCTTT. Translation gives CSVDGGNTEAFF.